Below are 17 T cell receptor beta chains sequenced from a single sample in a study of cytomegalovirus exposure and HLA in healthy donors. The repertoire was sequenced with immunoSEQ multiplex PCR; TCRdb's copy has only in-frame clones and lacks some. The sample lists 250,000 to 300,000 clones, roughly 85% occurring once. Sequenced: PBMCs. These receptors all stem from a young woman in good health and CMV-seronegative.

Note on this clone: The junction shows a germline mismatch at one end, possibly a read error. This chain joins TRBV27 and TRBJ2-5; TRBD1 might be the D (6 bases). In germline, CDR1 is MNHEY, CDR2 SMNVEV (reference sequence). CDR3 length equals 15 residues. CDR3 bases: TGTGCCAGCAGTCTATCAGGACAGTACCAAGAGACCCAGTACTTC. It encodes CASSLSGQYQETQYF.

V usage is TRBV14 and J usage is TRBJ2-7; D is uncertain. V was pared by 4 bases and J by 3 bases, with 7 bases between. Germline values: CDR1 SGHDN, CDR2 FVKESK. This CDR3 spans 12 amino acids. DNA of the CDR3: TGTGCCAGCAGCCCGACACACTACGAGCAGTACTTC. Translation: CASSPTHYEQYF.

The rearrangement joins TRBV9 to TRBJ1-2; no reliable D call. The CDR3 length is 14 residues. The germline CDR1 and CDR2 sequences are SGDLS and YYNGEE. Between the trimmed V and J ends, which lost 3 bases and 2 bases, there was a span of 11 bases. In DNA, the CDR3 is TGTGCCAGCAGCGGGCTGATTCGAAACTATGGCTACACCTTC. It codes for CASSGLIRNYGYTF. Drawing the rest from reference TRBV9 and TRBJ1-2, the complete variable domain is DSGVTQTPKHLITATGQRVTLRCSPRSGDLSVYWYQQSLDQGLQFLIQYYNGEERAKGNILERFSAQQFPDLHSELNLSSLELGDSALYFCASSGLIRNYGYTFGSGTRLTVV.

The chain combines TRBV15 with TRBJ2-7; D may be TRBD1 (5 bases). V was clipped by 1 base and J by 5 bases, with 15 bases between them. The CDR3 has 15 residues. CDR1 is LNHNV and CDR2 is YYDKDF in the germline V gene (reference sequence). The CDR3 nucleotides read TGTGCCACCAGCAGAGCCACTGGAAGGGGAAACGAGCAGTACTTC. Translated: CATSRATGRGNEQYF.

The chain uses TRBV2 and TRBJ1-4; D is possibly TRBD1 (5 bases). This CDR3 has 15 amino acids. Trimming removed 4 bases from V and 4 bases from J, with 13 bases in between. Germline-derived CDR1 and CDR2 are SNHLY and FYNNEI. CDR3 sequence: CASSGPGGVNEKLFF. In DNA, the CDR3 is TGTGCCAGCAGTGGCCCGGGGGGGGTTAATGAAAAACTGTTTTTT.

V usage is TRBV10-3 and J usage is TRBJ1-4; D unresolved. Germline CDR1 is ENHRY and CDR2 is SYGVKD. V lost 6 bases and J 0 bases, leaving 5 bases between the germline ends. The CDR3 runs 13 residues. This CDR3 is CAIRAATNEKLFF. The CDR3 DNA reads TGTGCCATCAGGGCCGCAACTAATGAAAAACTGTTTTTT.

The chain links TRBV11-2 to TRBJ2-7, with D perhaps matching TRBD2 (5 bases). Germline V gene lookup returns CDR1 SGHAT and CDR2 FQNNGV. V lost 7 bases to trimming and J lost 7 bases, with 23 bases between them. This CDR3 comprises 15 residues. The CDR3 region is CASTPRRTPGGEQYF. CDR3 sequence (DNA): TGTGCCAGCACCCCCCGCCGGACTCCCGGCGGGGAGCAGTACTTC.

The chain carries TRBV27 and TRBJ1-2; 8 bases align to TRBD1. The germline V gene encodes CDR1 MNHEY and CDR2 SMNVEV (reference sequence). CDR3 length equals 17 residues. V was clipped by 0 bases and J by 1 base; unmatched bases: 7. In DNA, the CDR3 is TGTGCCAGCAGTTTATCTGTTTGGACAGGGAATAACTATGGCTACACCTTC. This codes for CASSLSVWTGNNYGYTF.

J is TRBJ1-2 and V is TRBV18; 8 nucleotides agree with TRBD1. The CDR3 consists of 13 residues. The trim removed 3 bases at V and 8 bases at J, leaving 5 bases unmatched. The V gene's germline CDR1 is KGHSH and CDR2 LQKENI. DNA for the CDR3: TGTGCCAGCTCACCGGACAGGGTTTGGGGCTACACCTTC. Protein: CASSPDRVWGYTF. The variable domain in full, completed from reference TRBV18 and TRBJ1-2, reads NAGVMQNPRHLVRRRGQEARLRCSPMKGHSHVYWYRQLPEEGLKFMVYLQKENIIDESGMPKERFSAEFPKEGPSILRIQQVVRGDSAAYFCASSPDRVWGYTFGSGTRLTVV.

As DNA, the CDR3 is TGCGCCAGCAGCCAACAGCAGGTGATCGGAAACACCATATATTTT. It specifies CASSQQQVIGNTIYF. This chain uses TRBV4-3 with TRBJ1-3; D remains unclear. Germline V gene sequence: CDR1 LGHNA, CDR2 YSLEER. V was cut by 2 bases and J by 4 bases, with 12 bases left in between. The CDR3 runs 15 residues.

This chain joins TRBV27 and TRBJ1-5; D might be TRBD1 (6 bases). The V gene lost 4 bases and the J gene lost 2 bases, with 15 bases spanning the gap. The V gene's germline CDR1 is MNHEY and CDR2 SMNVEV (reference sequence). This CDR3 is built from 16 residues. CDR3 nucleotide sequence: TGTGCCAGCAGTTCTTACAGGGAAGGAGGCAATCAGCCCCAGCATTTT. Amino acid sequence: CASSSYREGGNQPQHF.

The chain carries TRBV19 and TRBJ1-2; TRBD1 agrees at 7 bases. CDR1 LNHDA and CDR2 SQIVND come from the germline V gene (reference sequence). CDR3 length: 13 residues. With 7 bases clipped from V and 4 bases from J, the junction kept 6 bases outside the gene matches. The CDR3 coding sequence is TGTGCCAGTACCGACAGGGCCATCTATGGCTACACCTTC. This gives the protein CASTDRAIYGYTF.

V gene TRBV4-1 combines with J gene TRBJ1-1; no reliable D call. V lost 11 bases to trimming and J lost 2 bases, with 15 bases between them. Germline CDR1 MGHRA, CDR2 YSYEKL. The CDR3 totals 13 residues. The chain's CDR3 is CASRSVSNTEAFF. The CDR3 DNA is TGCGCCTCACGCTCGGTGAGTAACACTGAAGCTTTCTTT.

Comments on this clone: This CDR3 is also generated by other DNA sequences in the sample. This rearrangement joins TRBV7-2 to TRBJ2-7; 8 positions match TRBD1. The germline gives CDR1 SGHTA, CDR2 FQGNSA. Trimming took 4 bases from V and 1 from J; bases not matched to a gene: 3. This CDR3 has 14 residues. This CDR3 reads CASSSRTGSYEQYF. DNA for the CDR3: TGTGCCAGCAGCTCCAGGACAGGGTCCTACGAGCAGTACTTC.

The chain employs TRBV29-1 and TRBJ2-1; 7 bases align to TRBD2. The CDR3 totals 12 residues. The germline V gene encodes CDR1 SQVTM and CDR2 ANQGSEA. With V trimmed by 6 bases and J by 4 bases, 3 bases remained unmatched. The CDR3 DNA reads TGCAGCGTCCAAGCGGGGTACAATGAGCAGTTCTTC. Its protein product is CSVQAGYNEQFF.

The chain joins TRBV27 to TRBJ2-7; D not resolved. The CDR3 is made up of 13 amino acids. CDR1 is MNHEY, CDR2 SMNVEV, per germline (reference sequence). Trimming pared 2 bases from V and 9 bases from J, leaving 14 bases between. CDR3 sequence (DNA): TGTGCCAGCAGTTTAGCCGACTCCAGTATGCAGTACTTC. This codes for CASSLADSSMQYF.

This chain links TRBV5-4 with TRBJ2-7; 7 bases fit TRBD2. CDR3 length: 16 amino acids. After removal of 4 bases from V and 1 base from J, the junction contained 11 bases not matched to a gene. Germline-derived CDR1 and CDR2 are SGHNT and YYREEE (reference sequence). CDR3 in DNA: TGTGCCAGCAGCCGCCGGGGAGGGGCCCTATCCTACGAGCAGTACTTC. Protein: CASSRRGGALSYEQYF.